The next 9 T cell receptor beta chains were all read from a single sample in a study of control samples from healthy donors and cancer patients. TCRdb's copy holds only in-frame clones and misses some; the assay was immunoSEQ multiplex PCR. The table records around 49,000 clones, around nine tenths of them present only once. Sequencing used PBMCs. These TCRs come from a man aged 40-49 years with colorectal cancer.

The rearrangement joins TRBV5-1 to TRBJ1-2; a weak D match, TRBD1 (5 bases). This CDR3 region has 14 residues. CDR1 and CDR2 from the germline V gene are SGHRS and YFSETQ. The V and J ends lost 4 bases and 4 bases respectively, with 14 bases between them. The CDR3 bases are TGCGCCAGCAGCACCGACAGAAGCCTCTATGGCTACACCTTC. Translation: CASSTDRSLYGYTF. The whole variable domain, remainder taken from reference TRBV5-1 and TRBJ1-2, is KAGVTQTPRYLIKTRGQQVTLSCSPISGHRSVSWYQQTPGQGLQFLFEYFSETQRNKGNFPGRFSGRQFSNSRSEMNVSTLELGDSALYLCASSTDRSLYGYTFGSGTRLTVV.

The J gene is TRBJ1-2, the V gene TRBV4-3, with D tentatively TRBD1 (5 bases). The germline V and J ends were trimmed by 0 bases and 8 bases, with 10 bases remaining between them. The CDR3 runs 13 residues. From germline, CDR1 is LGHNA and CDR2 YSLEER. DNA of the CDR3: TGCGCCAGCAGCCAAGATTCTCGGGGGGGCTACACCTTC. This encodes CASSQDSRGGYTF.

This chain uses TRBV7-8 with TRBJ2-3; tentative D call: TRBD1 (6 bases). CDR3 length equals 13 residues. Trimming took off 1 base at V and 4 bases at J, with 6 bases between the two ends. Germline V gene data show CDR1 as SGHVS and CDR2 as FQNEAQ. The CDR3 nucleotides are TGTGCCAGCAGCTTAGACAGGGCAGATACGCAGTATTTT. The encoded protein is CASSLDRADTQYF. Using reference TRBV7-8 and TRBJ2-3 for the parts outside the CDR3, the full variable domain is GAGVSQSPRYKVAKRGQDVALRCDPISGHVSLFWYQQALGQGPEFLTYFQNEAQLDKSGLPSDRFFAERPEGSVSTLKIQRTQQEDSAVYLCASSLDRADTQYFGPGTRLTVL.

The V gene is TRBV7-7, the J gene TRBJ1-6; 7 positions match TRBD1. Looked up from germline, CDR1 is SSHAT and CDR2 is FNYEAQ (reference sequence). This CDR3 is 16 amino acids long. The CDR3 protein is CASHRGSSSYNSPLHF. The CDR3 DNA follows: TGTGCTAGCCACAGGGGAAGTAGCTCCTATAATTCACCCCTCCACTTT.

The chain joins TRBV9 to TRBJ1-1; TRBD1 matches 7 bases. Trimming cost V 0 bases and J 4 bases; bases outside gene matches: 6. This CDR3 spans 15 amino acids. Germline lookup yields CDR1 SGDLS and CDR2 YYNGEE. In nucleotides, the CDR3 is TGTGCCAGCAGCGTAGCTACAGGGGATTTCACTGAAGCTTTCTTT. It is translated as CASSVATGDFTEAFF.

The V call is TRBV13, the J call TRBJ2-2; 12 bases fit TRBD2. The CDR3 is 17 amino acids. Germline trimming cut 0 bases from V and 4 bases from J; bases unmatched to any gene: 3. Germline-derived CDR1 and CDR2 are PRHDT and FYEKMQ (reference sequence). DNA for the CDR3: TGTGCCAGCAGCTTAGGGACTAGCGGGAGAAGCACCGGGGAGCTGTTTTTT. Amino acids: CASSLGTSGRSTGELFF. Together with reference TRBV13 and TRBJ2-2, the CDR3 gives the full variable domain: AAGVIQSPRHLIKEKRETATLKCYPIPRHDTVYWYQQGPGQDPQFLISFYEKMQSDKGSIPDRFSAQQFSDYHSELNMSSLELGDSALYFCASSLGTSGRSTGELFFGEGSRLTVL.

The count of this clone is one. The V call is TRBV19, the J call TRBJ1-5, with D maybe TRBD1 (6 bases). Germline CDR1 LNHDA, CDR2 SQIVND (reference sequence). The V gene lost 6 bases and the J gene lost 1 base, with 10 bases spanning the gap. The CDR3 loop spans 14 amino acids. CDR3 in DNA: TGTGCCAGTAGGGGGGGGCGAAGCAATCAGCCCCAGCATTTT. Protein: CASRGGRSNQPQHF. The complete variable domain, with remaining parts taken from reference TRBV19 and TRBJ1-5, reads DGGITQSPKYLFRKEGQNVTLSCEQNLNHDAMYWYRQDPGQGLRLIYYSQIVNDFQKGDIAEGYSVSREKKESFPLTVTSAQKNPTAFYLCASRGGRSNQPQHFGDGTRLSIL.

This chain links TRBV6-1 with TRBJ1-2, with D perhaps TRBD1 (5 bases). Trimming pared 1 base from V and 5 bases from J, leaving 14 bases between. Per the germline V gene, CDR1 is MNHNS and CDR2 is SASEGT. The CDR3 runs 15 residues. CDR3 loop: CASSEEGTNFYGYTF. DNA of the CDR3: TGTGCCAGCAGTGAAGAGGGGACGAACTTTTATGGCTACACCTTC.

This chain uses TRBV18 with TRBJ2-7; D is undetermined. CDR1 is KGHSH and CDR2 is LQKENI in the germline V gene. V lost 5 bases and J 5 bases, leaving 16 bases between the germline ends. The CDR3 runs 14 residues. CDR3 protein: CASSVRPRSDEQYF. For the CDR3, the DNA is TGTGCCAGCTCAGTCCGACCGCGGTCGGACGAGCAGTACTTC. Filled out from reference TRBV18 and TRBJ2-7, the complete variable domain reads NAGVMQNPRHLVRRRGQEARLRCSPMKGHSHVYWYRQLPEEGLKFMVYLQKENIIDESGMPKERFSAEFPKEGPSILRIQQVVRGDSAAYFCASSVRPRSDEQYFGPGTRLTVT.